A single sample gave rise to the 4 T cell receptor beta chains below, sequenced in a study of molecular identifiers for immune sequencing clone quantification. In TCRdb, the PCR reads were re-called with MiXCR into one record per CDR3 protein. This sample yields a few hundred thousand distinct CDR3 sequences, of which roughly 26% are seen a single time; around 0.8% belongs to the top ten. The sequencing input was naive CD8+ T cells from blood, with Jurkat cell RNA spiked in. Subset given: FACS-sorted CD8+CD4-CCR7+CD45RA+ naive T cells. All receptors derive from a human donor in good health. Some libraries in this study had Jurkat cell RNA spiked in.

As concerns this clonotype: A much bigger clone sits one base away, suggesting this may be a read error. For the CDR3, the DNA is TGCGCCAGCAGCTTGGTATCGGACACAGATACGCGGTATTTT. This encodes CASSLVSDTDTRYF. The genes are TRBV5-1 and TRBJ2-3, with a tentative D call TRBD1 (5 bases). Germline lookup yields CDR1 SGHRS and CDR2 YFSETQ. This CDR3 has 14 residues.

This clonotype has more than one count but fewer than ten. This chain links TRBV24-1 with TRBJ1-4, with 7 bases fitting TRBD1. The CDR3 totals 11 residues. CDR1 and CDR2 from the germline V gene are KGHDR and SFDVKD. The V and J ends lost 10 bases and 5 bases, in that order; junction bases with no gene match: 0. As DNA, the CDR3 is TGTGCCACGGGACAGAATGAAAAACTGTTTTTT. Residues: CATGQNEKLFF.

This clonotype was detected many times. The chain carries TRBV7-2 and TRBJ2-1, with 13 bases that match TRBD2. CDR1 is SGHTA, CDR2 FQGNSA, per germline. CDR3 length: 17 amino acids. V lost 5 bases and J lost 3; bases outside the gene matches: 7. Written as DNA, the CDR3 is TGTGCCAGCAGCGAAGGACTAGCGGGAGTCATCTACAATGAGCAGTTCTTC. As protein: CASSEGLAGVIYNEQFF.

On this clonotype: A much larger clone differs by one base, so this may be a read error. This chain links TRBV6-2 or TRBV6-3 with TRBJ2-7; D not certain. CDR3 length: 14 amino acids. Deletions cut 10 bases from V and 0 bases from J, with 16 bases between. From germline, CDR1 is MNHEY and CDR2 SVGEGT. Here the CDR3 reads CAIGPLRGSYEQYF. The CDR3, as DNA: TGTGCCATCGGACCGCTCAGAGGCTCCTACGAGCAGTACTTC.